This T cell receptor (beta chain) was recovered during a study of shared clonotypes between healthy human individuals. Turning to the study itself: Donors had three CD4 naive, three CD4 memory, two CD8 naive and one CD8 memory plate apiece. General study results and limits: Memory subsets generally showed lower estimated richness than naive subsets. Generation probabilities of non-shared clonotypes were lower (relative to those shared by all four donors).

The naive CD8 population came from CD45RO-negative cells selected for CCR7, without terminally differentiated effector memory CD45RA+ cells. The CDR3 runs to 13 residues. Trimming removed 4 bases from V and 7 bases from J, with 13 bases in between. Germline assignment: CDR1 MNHNS and CDR2 SASEGT. Assay: immunoSEQ multiplex PCR; the TCRdb copy retains only in-frame clones and omits some. Altogether around 1.9 million clones are present, about 93% being singletons, with the ten largest covering less than 2%. Notes on this clone: As yet, its antigen is unknown.

The sequence was collected from a man younger than 35 in good health. Some clones in this sample may be carry-over from other donors' samples. The sequencing sample was made of naive CD8+ T cells from PBMCs. The chain joins TRBV6-1 to TRBJ1-1; possible D gene TRBD1, 5 bases. CDR3 in amino acids: CASSVWGDVEAFF. The CDR3, as DNA: TGTGCCAGCAGTGTTTGGGGGGATGTTGAAGCTTTCTTT.